This entry lists 6 T cell receptor beta chains sequenced from one sample in a study of tumor and adjacent non-tumor tissue in lung cancer. No cell sorting was done before RNA was extracted from the tissue. A modified ARM-PCR protocol with three rounds of nested PCR amplified TCRbeta. TCRdb fed the multiplex PCR reads into MiXCR, producing one record per CDR3 protein. Seen here are around 71,000 distinct CDR3 sequences, approximately 72% observed once, and the top ten hold roughly a tenth. Sequenced input: lung tumor tissue. Receptors were obtained from a woman aged 40 to 50 with non-small cell lung cancer.

A note on this clonotype: An end of the junction does not agree with germline; a read error may underlie this. This sequence joins TRBV29-1 and TRBJ2-1, with 7 positions matching TRBD2. The CDR3 is 15 residues long. The V gene's germline CDR1 is SQVTM and CDR2 ANQGSEA. CDR3 DNA: TGCAGTGTACCGGGAGCGGGAACCTCCTACAATGAGCAGTCCTTC. It specifies CSVPGAGTSYNEQSF.

A remark on this clonotype: The junction departs from the called germline gene at one end, perhaps through a read error. The genes are TRBV12-3 or TRBV12-4 and TRBJ2-2, with D maybe TRBD2 (5 bases). The CDR3 extends over 12 amino acids. The CDR3 reads CASSSSTGEMFF. The CDR3 region has the DNA TGTGCCAGCAGCTCAAGTACCGGGGAGATGTTTTTC.

Turning to this clonotype: An end of the junction does not agree with germline; a read error may underlie this. The gene calls are TRBV11-2 and TRBJ2-4; D not certain. Germline-derived CDR1 and CDR2 are SGHAT and FQNNGV. The CDR3 covers 14 residues. The CDR3 sequence: CVGSLTGSKNIKYF. The CDR3 DNA reads as TGTGTCGGCAGCCTCACGGGCAGTAAAAACATTAAGTACTTC.

This clonotype was found a few times. The chain links TRBV20-1 to TRBJ1-5, with unresolved D. V dropped 7 bases and J dropped 4 bases, with 14 bases sitting between them. This CDR3 region has 13 residues. Germline V gives CDR1 DFQATT, CDR2 SNEGSKA (reference sequence). CDR3: CSVPLEGNQPQHF. The CDR3 nucleotides read TGCAGTGTCCCCTTGGAGGGAAATCAGCCCCAGCATTTT.

With regard to this clonotype: The junction and the germline gene differ at one end; a read error may be behind it. This chain joins TRBV6-2 or TRBV6-3 and TRBJ2-3, with D perhaps being TRBD1 or TRBD2 (5 bases each). This CDR3 has 15 amino acids. The germline gives CDR1 MNHEY, CDR2 SVGEGT. This chain's CDR3 is CASSLSSGQGGTQCF. DNA of the CDR3: TGTGCCAGCAGTTTGAGCTCGGGGCAAGGTGGTACGCAGTGTTTT.

There are a few counts of this clonotype. This could be a read error, since a much larger clone is one nucleotide away. V is TRBV6-1 and J is TRBJ1-2, with TRBD1 matching 7 bases. CDR1 and CDR2 (germline): MNHNS, SASEGT. The CDR3 has 15 residues. V lost 7 bases, J lost 3 bases, and 11 bases stayed unmatched. The CDR3 here is CASTHYLQGDYGYTF. DNA of the CDR3: TGTGCCAGCACCCATTACCTTCAGGGGGACTATGGCTACACCTTC.